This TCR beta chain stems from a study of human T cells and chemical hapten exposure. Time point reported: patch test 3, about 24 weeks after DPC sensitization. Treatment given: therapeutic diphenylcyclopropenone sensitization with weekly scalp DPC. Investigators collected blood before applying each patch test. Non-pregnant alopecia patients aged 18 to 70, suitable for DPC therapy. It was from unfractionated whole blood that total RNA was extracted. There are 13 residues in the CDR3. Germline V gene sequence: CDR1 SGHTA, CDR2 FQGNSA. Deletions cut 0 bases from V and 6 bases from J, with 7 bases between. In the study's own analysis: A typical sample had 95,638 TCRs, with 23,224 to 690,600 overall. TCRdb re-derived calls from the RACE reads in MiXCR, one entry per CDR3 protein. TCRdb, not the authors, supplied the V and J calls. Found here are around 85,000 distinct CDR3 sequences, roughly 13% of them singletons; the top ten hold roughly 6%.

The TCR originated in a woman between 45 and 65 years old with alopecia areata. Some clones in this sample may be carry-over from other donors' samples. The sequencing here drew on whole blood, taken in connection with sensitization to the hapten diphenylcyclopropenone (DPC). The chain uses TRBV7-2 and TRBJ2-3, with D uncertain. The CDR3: CASSLALGDTQYF. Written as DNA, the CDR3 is TGTGCCAGCAGCTTAGCGCTGGGGGATACGCAGTATTTT.